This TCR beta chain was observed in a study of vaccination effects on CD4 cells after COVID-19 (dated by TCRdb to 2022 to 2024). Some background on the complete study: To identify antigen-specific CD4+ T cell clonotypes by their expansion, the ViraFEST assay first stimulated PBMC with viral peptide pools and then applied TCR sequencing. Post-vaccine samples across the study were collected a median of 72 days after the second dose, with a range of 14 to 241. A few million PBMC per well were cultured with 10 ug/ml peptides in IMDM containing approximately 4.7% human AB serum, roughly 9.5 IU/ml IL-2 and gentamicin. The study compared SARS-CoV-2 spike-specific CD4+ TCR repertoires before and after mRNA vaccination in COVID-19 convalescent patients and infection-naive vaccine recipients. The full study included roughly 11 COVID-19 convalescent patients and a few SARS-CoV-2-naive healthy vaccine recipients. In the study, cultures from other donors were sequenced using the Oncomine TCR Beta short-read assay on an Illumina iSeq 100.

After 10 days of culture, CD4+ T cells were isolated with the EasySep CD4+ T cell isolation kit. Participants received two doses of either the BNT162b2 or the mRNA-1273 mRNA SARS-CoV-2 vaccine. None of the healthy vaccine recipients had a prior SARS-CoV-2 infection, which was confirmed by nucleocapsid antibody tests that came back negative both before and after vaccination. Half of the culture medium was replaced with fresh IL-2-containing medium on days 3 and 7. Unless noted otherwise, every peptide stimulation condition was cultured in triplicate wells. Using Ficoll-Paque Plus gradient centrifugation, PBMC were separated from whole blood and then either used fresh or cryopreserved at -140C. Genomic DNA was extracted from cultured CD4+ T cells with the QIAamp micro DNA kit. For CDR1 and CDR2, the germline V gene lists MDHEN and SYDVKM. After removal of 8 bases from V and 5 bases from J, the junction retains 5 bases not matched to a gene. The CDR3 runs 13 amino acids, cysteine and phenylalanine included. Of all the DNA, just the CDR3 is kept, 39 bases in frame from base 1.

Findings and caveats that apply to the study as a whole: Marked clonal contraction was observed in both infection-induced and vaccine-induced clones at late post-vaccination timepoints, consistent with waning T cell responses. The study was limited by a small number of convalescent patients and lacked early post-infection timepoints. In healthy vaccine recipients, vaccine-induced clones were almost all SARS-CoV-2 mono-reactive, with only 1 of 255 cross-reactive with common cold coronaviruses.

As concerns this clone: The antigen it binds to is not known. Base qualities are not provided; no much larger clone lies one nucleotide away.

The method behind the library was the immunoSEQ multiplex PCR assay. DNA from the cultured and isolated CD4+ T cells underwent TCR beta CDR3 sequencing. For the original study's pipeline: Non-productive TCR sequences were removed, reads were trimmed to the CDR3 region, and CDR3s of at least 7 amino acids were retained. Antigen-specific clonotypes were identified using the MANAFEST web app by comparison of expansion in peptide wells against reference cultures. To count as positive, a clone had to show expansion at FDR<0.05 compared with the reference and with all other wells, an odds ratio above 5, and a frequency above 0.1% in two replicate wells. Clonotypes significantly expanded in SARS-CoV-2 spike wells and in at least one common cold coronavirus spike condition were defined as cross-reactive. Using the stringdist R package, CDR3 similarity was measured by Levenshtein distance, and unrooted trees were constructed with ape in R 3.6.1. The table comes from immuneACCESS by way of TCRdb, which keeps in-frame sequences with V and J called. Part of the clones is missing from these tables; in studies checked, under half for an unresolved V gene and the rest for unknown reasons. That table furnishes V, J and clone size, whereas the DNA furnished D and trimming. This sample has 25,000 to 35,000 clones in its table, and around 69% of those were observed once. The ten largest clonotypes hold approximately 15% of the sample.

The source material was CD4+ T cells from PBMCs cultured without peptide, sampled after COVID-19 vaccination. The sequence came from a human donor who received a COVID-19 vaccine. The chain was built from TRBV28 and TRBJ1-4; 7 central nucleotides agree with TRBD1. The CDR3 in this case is CASQGDRNEKLFF. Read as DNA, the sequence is TGTGCCAGCCAGGGGGACCGGAATGAAAAACTGTTTTTT.